The T cell receptor (beta chain) described here comes from a study of CD8 T cell repertoires and HIV-1 epitope variants. Study-wide background: Tested: three Gag epitope families, Nef HW9 and YT9.

This clone came up once. The antigen remains undetermined. The CDR3 contains 11 residues. Trimming stripped 5 bases from V and 6 bases from J, with 8 bases between. Per germline, CDR1 SQVTM and CDR2 ANQGSEA. This table comes from immunoSEQ multiplex PCR, and its TCRdb copy is limited to in-frame clones, with some not included. The table shows a few thousand clones, with 68% occurring only once. The chain recombines TRBV29-1 with TRBJ2-1; D gene unclear. The sequenced sample consisted of cultured CD8+ T cells derived from PBMCs. The sequence came from a male donor with HIV. CDR3 nucleotide sequence: TGCAGCGTTCCCTGGGGCAATGAGCAGTTCTTC. Translating it yields CSVPWGNEQFF.